The 16 T cell receptor beta chains in this list originate from one sample, sequenced in a study of patients and donors after allogeneic stem cell transplantation. TCRdb used MiXCR to reprocess the RT-PCR reads, holding one entry per CDR3 protein. The table shows fewer than 500,000 distinct CDR3 sequences, with 16% occurring only once. Sequencing used blood, either unsorted or a sorted T cell fraction (not recorded which). The source of these receptors is a human donor who was either an allogeneic HSCT recipient or a stem cell or donor lymphocyte infusion donor (not recorded which). It is not recorded whose cells these are; they may come from a transplant donor.

The gene calls are TRBV15 and TRBJ1-5, with D perhaps matching TRBD1 (5 bases). V was pared by 0 bases and J by 3 bases, with 12 bases between. This CDR3 comprises 16 residues. Germline CDR1 LNHNV, CDR2 YYDKDF (reference sequence). The CDR3 is CATSRDLIRVNQPQHF. CDR3 in DNA: TGTGCCACCAGCAGAGATCTAATCAGGGTCAATCAGCCCCAGCATTTT.

This clonotype has a count of ten or more. The V and J genes are TRBV19 and TRBJ2-3, with unresolved D. Trimming removed 8 bases from V and 2 bases from J, with 14 bases in between. The CDR3 totals 14 residues. CDR1 is LNHDA, CDR2 SQIVND, per germline (reference sequence). The CDR3 sequence: CASRSDRSTDTQYF. Written as DNA, the CDR3 is TGTGCCAGTCGATCGGACCGATCCACAGATACGCAGTATTTT.

This clonotype occurred a few times. The chain employs TRBV20-1 and TRBJ1-2; D is perhaps TRBD1 (6 bases). The CDR3 contains 12 residues. The V end was cut by 7 bases, the J end by 5 bases, with 14 bases between. CDR1 and CDR2 (germline): DFQATT, SNEGSKA (reference sequence). The DNA of the CDR3 is TGCAGTGGGACAGAAACTCAATATGGCTACACCTTC. This codes for CSGTETQYGYTF.

This clonotype came up a few times. The chain combines TRBV7-8 with TRBJ2-7, with TRBD2 matching 8 bases. J lost 4 bases, V lost 4 bases, and 9 bases had no gene match. The germline V gene has CDR1 SGHVS and CDR2 FQNEAQ. The CDR3 length is 15 residues. In DNA form, the CDR3 reads TGTGCCAGCAGCTCGCGTGGGCTAGCGGGTTACGAGCAGTACTTC. Its protein product is CASSSRGLAGYEQYF.

This clonotype occurred a few times. The gene calls are TRBV27 and TRBJ2-5; the match to TRBD2 covers 7 bases. V shed 8 bases, J shed 6 bases, and the junction held 12 bases outside the gene matches. This CDR3 is built from 14 residues. Germline V gene lookup returns CDR1 MNHEY and CDR2 SMNVEV (reference sequence). The CDR3 reads CASHGGRAGKTQYF. The CDR3 coding sequence is TGTGCCAGCCACGGGGGGAGGGCCGGAAAGACCCAGTACTTC.

The V and J genes are TRBV27 and TRBJ2-1; the D gene is possibly TRBD2 (7 bases). The CDR3 is 14 residues long. The germline gives CDR1 MNHEY, CDR2 SMNVEV (reference sequence). V lost 6 bases and J lost 10, with 19 bases in between. CDR3 DNA: TGTGCCAGCAGGGGGGGCGGGAGACCCCGGGAGCAGTTCTTC. Translating gives CASRGGGRPREQFF.

V and J are TRBV10-2 and TRBJ1-5; D might be TRBD1 (6 bases). From germline, CDR1 is WSHSY and CDR2 SAAADI. V was pared by 10 bases and J by 0 bases, with 13 bases between. This CDR3 comprises 14 residues. The CDR3 sequence: CATGGNYSNQPQHF. The DNA for the CDR3 is TGCGCCACGGGGGGCAACTATAGCAATCAGCCCCAGCATTTT.

The chain combines TRBV7-9 with TRBJ2-3; 8 positions agree with TRBD2. J gave up 2 bases and V 5 bases, and 6 bases lay outside the gene matches. Germline V CDR1 and CDR2: SEHNR, FQNEAQ (reference sequence). This CDR3 has 15 amino acids. The CDR3 DNA sequence: TGTGCCAGCAGCCCCCCCGGGGGGGTCACAGATACGCAGTATTTT. This codes for CASSPPGGVTDTQYF. Variable domain in full (rest from reference TRBV7-9 and TRBJ2-3): DTGVSQNPRHKITKRGQNVTFRCDPISEHNRLYWYRQTLGQGPEFLTYFQNEAQLEKSRLLSDRFSAERPKGSFSTLEIQRTEQGDSAMYLCASSPPGGVTDTQYFGPGTRLTVL.

This clonotype turned up a few times. The genes are TRBV11-2 and TRBJ1-4; perhaps TRBD1 as D (5 bases). V lost 7 bases and J 7 bases, leaving 16 bases between the germline ends. This CDR3 is built from 14 residues. CDR1 and CDR2 from the germline V gene are SGHAT and FQNNGV. CDR3 sequence (DNA): TGTGCCAGCAAAACGGGGGGGAGAGGTGAAAAACTGTTTTTT. Translated: CASKTGGRGEKLFF.

This clonotype came up a few times. The V and J genes are TRBV30 and TRBJ2-1; 12 bases map to TRBD2. The CDR3 covers 13 residues. Germline V gene sequence: CDR1 GTSNPN, CDR2 SVGIG (reference sequence). The V and J ends lost 2 bases and 12 bases, in that order; junction bases with no gene match: 5. CDR3 loop: CAWSQTSGSLQFF. In DNA, the CDR3 is TGTGCCTGGAGTCAGACTAGCGGGAGCTTGCAGTTCTTC.

This clonotype has more than one count but fewer than ten. The chain joins TRBV3-1 to TRBJ2-1, with 10 bases fitting TRBD2. Trimming took 0 bases from V and 3 from J; bases not matched to a gene: 5. The CDR3 totals 17 residues. CDR1 is LGHDT, CDR2 YNNKEL, per germline (reference sequence). CDR3 bases: TGTGCCAGCAGCCAAGATTTGGCTAGCGGGAGCTACAATGAGCAGTTCTTC. Translation: CASSQDLASGSYNEQFF.

Only a few counts were recorded for this clonotype. This chain joins TRBV18 and TRBJ2-7; 7 bases are a match to TRBD1. The CDR3 has 15 residues. V lost 3 bases to trimming and J lost 0 bases; unmatched junction nucleotides: 5. Per germline, CDR1 KGHSH and CDR2 LQKENI. The CDR3 bases are TGTGCCAGCTCACCGACAGGGCTAAGCTCCTACGAGCAGTACTTC. The encoded protein is CASSPTGLSSYEQYF.

This clonotype appeared a few times. This sequence joins TRBV4-1 and TRBJ1-5; D ambiguous. This CDR3 region has 23 residues. Per germline, CDR1 MGHRA and CDR2 YSYEKL. V was cut by 0 bases and J by 0 bases, with 30 bases left in between. The chain's CDR3 is CASSQDWLGIGINLVYSNQPQHF. CDR3 bases: TGCGCCAGCAGCCAAGATTGGTTAGGGATCGGAATCAACTTAGTATATAGCAATCAGCCCCAGCATTTT.

As DNA, the CDR3 is TGTGCCAGCAGCCTAACGCGCGCGGGAGAGCAGTTCTTC. Its protein product is CASSLTRAGEQFF. J is TRBJ2-1 and V is TRBV5-6, with D maybe TRBD2 (6 bases). The germline V gene has CDR1 SGHDT and CDR2 YYEEEE. The V end was cut by 4 bases, the J end by 10 bases, with 15 bases between. CDR3 length equals 13 residues.

The rearrangement joins TRBV27 to TRBJ1-5; possible D gene TRBD1, 6 bases. The length of the CDR3 is 15 residues. Germline V gives CDR1 MNHEY, CDR2 SMNVEV (reference sequence). The V end was cut by 6 bases, the J end by 5 bases, with 17 bases between. CDR3 DNA: TGTGCCAGCAGCCTCACAGGGTTCTCAGATCAGCCCCAGCATTTT. As protein: CASSLTGFSDQPQHF.

The V and J genes are TRBV9 and TRBJ2-1; 7 nucleotides match TRBD1. Losses at the gene ends were 3 bases for V and 1 base for J; bases not matched to a gene: 7. The CDR3 is 16 residues long. Germline V gives CDR1 SGDLS, CDR2 YYNGEE. The CDR3 region is CASSATGSVSYNEQFF. CDR3 DNA sequence: TGTGCCAGCAGCGCGACAGGGTCGGTTTCCTACAATGAGCAGTTCTTC.